The clone carrying this T cell receptor beta chain appeared a few times. This sample is drawn from a study of follicular helper T cells after annual influenza vaccination. This sample's time point: 2015-2016 season, 7 days after influenza vaccination. Data came from immunoSEQ multiplex PCR; TCRdb stores just in-frame clones and leaves some out. The sample carries approximately 11,000 clones, 65% to 85% recorded once. The sample here was CXCR5+ CD38- circulating T follicular helper cells from blood, taken 7 days after influenza vaccination. As for subset: circulating Tfh, non-naive CD4+CXCR5+PD-1+ (ICOS+CD38+ or ICOS-CD38-). This sequence originates from an adult who received the influenza vaccine.

CDR3 residues: CASSLAADMNTEAFF. The DNA of the CDR3 is TGTGCCAGCTCACTCGCGGCAGACATGAACACTGAAGCTTTCTTT. The J gene is TRBJ1-1, the V gene TRBV18; D not certain. The V end was cut by 4 bases, the J end by 0 bases, with 12 bases between. The CDR3 consists of 15 residues. Germline values: CDR1 KGHSH, CDR2 LQKENI.